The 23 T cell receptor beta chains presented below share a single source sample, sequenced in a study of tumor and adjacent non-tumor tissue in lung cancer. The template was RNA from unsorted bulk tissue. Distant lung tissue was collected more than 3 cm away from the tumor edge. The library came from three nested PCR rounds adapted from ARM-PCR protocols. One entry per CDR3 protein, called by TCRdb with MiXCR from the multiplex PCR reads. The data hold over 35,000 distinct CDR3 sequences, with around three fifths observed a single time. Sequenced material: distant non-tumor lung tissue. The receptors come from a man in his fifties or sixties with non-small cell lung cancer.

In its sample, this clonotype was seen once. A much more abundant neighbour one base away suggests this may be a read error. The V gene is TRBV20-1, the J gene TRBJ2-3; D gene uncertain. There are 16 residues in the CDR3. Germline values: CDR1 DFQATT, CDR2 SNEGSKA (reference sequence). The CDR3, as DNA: TGCAGTGCCACCGATAGGCGGCAGCTATTCACAGATAGGCAGTATTTT. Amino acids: CSATDRRQLFTDRQYF.

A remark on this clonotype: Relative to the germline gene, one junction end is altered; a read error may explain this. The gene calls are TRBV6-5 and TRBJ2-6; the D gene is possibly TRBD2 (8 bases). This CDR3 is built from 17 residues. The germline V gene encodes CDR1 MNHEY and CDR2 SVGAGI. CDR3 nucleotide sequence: TGTGTCCGCAATTGCACCGACAGGGCGCGGGGGGTCAACGTCCTGACTTTC. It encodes CVRNCTDRARGVNVLTF.

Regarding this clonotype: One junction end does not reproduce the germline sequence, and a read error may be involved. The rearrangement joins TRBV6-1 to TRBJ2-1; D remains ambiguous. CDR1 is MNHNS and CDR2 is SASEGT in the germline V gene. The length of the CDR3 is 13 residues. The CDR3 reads CASSPEGNSEQFF. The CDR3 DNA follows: TGTGCCAGCAGCCCGGAAGGGAACAGTGAGCAATTCTTC.

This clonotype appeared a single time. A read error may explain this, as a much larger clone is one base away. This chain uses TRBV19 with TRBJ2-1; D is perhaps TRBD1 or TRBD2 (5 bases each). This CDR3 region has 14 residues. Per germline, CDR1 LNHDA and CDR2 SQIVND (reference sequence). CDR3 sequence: CASTHRDGNNEQLF. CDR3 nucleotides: TGTGCCAGTACCCACCGGGACGGCAACAATGAGCAGTTGTTC.

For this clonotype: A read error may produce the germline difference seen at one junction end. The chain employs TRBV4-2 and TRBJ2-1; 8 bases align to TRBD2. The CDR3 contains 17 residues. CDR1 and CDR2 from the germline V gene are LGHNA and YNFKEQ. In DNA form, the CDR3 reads TGCGCAAGCAGCCCCTTCCAGCGGGAGAAAGGATCGGATGAGCGGTTCTTC. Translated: CASSPFQREKGSDERFF.

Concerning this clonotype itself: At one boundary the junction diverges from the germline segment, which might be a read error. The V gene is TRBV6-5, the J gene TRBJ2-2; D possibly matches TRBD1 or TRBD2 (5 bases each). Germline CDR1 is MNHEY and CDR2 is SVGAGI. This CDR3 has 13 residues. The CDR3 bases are TGTGCCATCAGTTACACGACGTTGGGGGAGCTCTTTTTT. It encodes CAISYTTLGELFF.

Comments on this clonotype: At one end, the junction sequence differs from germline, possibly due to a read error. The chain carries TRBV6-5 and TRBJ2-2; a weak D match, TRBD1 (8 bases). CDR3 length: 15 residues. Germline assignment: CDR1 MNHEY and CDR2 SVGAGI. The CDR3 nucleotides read TGTGCCAGCAGCAAAGTCAGGGGGCATGCCGGGGGGCTGTATTTT. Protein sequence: CASSKVRGHAGGLYF.

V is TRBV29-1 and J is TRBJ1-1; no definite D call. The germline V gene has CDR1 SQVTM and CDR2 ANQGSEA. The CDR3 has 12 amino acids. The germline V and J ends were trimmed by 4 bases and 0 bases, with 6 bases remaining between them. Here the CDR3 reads CSVGRMNTEAFF. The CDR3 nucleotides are TGCAGCGTTGGGCGGATGAACACTGAAGCTTTCTTT.

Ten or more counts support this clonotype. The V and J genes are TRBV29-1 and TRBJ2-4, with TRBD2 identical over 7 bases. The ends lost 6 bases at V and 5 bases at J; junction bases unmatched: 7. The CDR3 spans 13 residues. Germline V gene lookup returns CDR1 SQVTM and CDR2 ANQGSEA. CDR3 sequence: CSVMGGSENIQYF. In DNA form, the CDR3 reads TGCAGCGTCATGGGAGGGAGCGAAAACATTCAGTACTTC. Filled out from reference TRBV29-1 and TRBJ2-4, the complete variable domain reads SAVISQKPSRDICQRGTSLTIQCQVDSQVTMMFWYRQQPGQSLTLIATANQGSEATYESGFVIDKFPISRPNLTFSTLTVSNMSPEDSSIYLCSVMGGSENIQYFGAGTRLSVL.

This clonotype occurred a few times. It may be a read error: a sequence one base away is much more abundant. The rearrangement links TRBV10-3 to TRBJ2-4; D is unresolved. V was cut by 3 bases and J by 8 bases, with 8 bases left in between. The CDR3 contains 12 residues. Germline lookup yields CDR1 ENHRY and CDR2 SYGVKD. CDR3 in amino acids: CAISDFADIQYF. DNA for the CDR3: TGTGCCATCAGTGACTTTGCGGACATTCAGTACTTC.

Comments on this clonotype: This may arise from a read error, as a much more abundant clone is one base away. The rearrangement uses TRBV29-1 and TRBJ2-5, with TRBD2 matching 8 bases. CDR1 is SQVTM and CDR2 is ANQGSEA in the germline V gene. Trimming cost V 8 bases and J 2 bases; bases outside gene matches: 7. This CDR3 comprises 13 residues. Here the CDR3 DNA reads TGCAGCATGGCCGGGGGGGGTCAAGAGACCCAGTACTTC. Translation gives CSMAGGGQETQYF.

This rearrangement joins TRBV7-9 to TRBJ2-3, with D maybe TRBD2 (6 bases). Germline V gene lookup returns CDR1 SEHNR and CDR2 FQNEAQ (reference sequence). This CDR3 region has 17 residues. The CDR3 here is CANSLGLAGRYTDTQYF. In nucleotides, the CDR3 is TGTGCTAACAGCTTAGGACTTGCGGGAAGGTACACAGATACGCAGTATTTT.

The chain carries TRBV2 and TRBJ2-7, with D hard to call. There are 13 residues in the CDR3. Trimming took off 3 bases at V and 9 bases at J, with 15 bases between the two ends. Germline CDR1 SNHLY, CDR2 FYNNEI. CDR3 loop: CASSDGLELRQYF. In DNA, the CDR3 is TGTGCCAGCAGTGACGGGCTGGAACTCAGGCAGTACTTC.

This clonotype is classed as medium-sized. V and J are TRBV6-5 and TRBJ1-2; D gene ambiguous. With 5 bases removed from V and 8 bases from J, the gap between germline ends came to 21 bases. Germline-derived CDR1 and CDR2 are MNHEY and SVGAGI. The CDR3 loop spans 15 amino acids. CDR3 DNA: TGTGCCAGCAGTCCCTCAATAACCCCTTTCGGGGGCTACACCTTC. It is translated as CASSPSITPFGGYTF.

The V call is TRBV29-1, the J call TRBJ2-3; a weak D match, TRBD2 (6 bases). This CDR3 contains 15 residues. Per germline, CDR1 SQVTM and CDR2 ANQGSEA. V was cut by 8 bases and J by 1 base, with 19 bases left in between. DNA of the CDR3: TGCAGCACGACACCCGGGACGGGGGGCACAGATACGCAGTATTTT. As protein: CSTTPGTGGTDTQYF.

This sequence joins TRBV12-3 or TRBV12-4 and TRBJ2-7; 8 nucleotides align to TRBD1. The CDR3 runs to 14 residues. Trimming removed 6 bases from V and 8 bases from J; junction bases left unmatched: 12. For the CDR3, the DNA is TGTGCCAGCAGCAGGGCCAGGGGGCGAGACAAGCAGTACTTC. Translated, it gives CASSRARGRDKQYF.

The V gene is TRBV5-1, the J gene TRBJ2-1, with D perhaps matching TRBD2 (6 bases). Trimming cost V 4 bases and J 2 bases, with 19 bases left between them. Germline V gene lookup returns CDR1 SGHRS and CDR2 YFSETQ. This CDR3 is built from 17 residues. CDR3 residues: CASSPGDQAGPYNEQFF. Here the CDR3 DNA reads TGCGCCAGCAGCCCGGGAGATCAAGCGGGCCCCTACAATGAGCAGTTCTTC.

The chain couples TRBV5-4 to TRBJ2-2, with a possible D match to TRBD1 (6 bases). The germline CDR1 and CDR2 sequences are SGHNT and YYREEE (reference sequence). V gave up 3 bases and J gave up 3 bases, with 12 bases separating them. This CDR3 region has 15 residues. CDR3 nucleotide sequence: TGTGCCAGCAGCTACGGGACAATGGACACCGGGGAGCTGTTTTTT. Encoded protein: CASSYGTMDTGELFF.

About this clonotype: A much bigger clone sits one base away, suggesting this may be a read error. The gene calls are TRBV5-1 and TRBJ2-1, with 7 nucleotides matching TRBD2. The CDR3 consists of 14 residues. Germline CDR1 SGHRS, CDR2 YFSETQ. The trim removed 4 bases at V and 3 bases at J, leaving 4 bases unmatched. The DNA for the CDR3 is TGCGCCAGCAGCACCCTAGCGGACTACAATGAGCAGTTCTTC. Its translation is CASSTLADYNEQFF.

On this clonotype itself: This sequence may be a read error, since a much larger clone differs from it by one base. CDR3 protein: CTSSFLLAGGAGEQFF. CDR3 nucleotides: TGTACCAGCAGTTTTCTGCTAGCGGGAGGTGCAGGTGAGCAGTTCTTC. The gene calls are TRBV28 and TRBJ2-1, with TRBD2 identical over 11 bases. This CDR3 has 16 amino acids. Germline lookup yields CDR1 MDHEN and CDR2 SYDVKM. The full variable domain, with the rest looked up from reference TRBV28 and TRBJ2-1, is DVKVTQSSRYLVKRTGEKVFLECVQDMDHENMFWYRQDPGLGLRLIYFSYDVKMKEKGDIPEGYSVSREKKERFSLILESASTNQTSMYLCTSSFLLAGGAGEQFFGPGTRLTVL.

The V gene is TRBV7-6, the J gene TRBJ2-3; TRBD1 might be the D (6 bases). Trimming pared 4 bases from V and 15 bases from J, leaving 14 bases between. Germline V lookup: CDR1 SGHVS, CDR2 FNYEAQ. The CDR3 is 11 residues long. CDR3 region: CASSSGDTRYF. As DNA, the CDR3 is TGTGCCAGCAGCTCAGGGGATACGCGATATTTT.

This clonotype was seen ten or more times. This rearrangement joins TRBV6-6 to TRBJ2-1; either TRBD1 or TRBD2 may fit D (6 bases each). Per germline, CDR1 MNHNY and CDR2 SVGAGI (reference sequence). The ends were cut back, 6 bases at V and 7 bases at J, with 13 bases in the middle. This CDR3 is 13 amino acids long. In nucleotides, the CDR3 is TGTGCCAGCAGATCGGGGGCACCTAATGAGCAGTTCTTC. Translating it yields CASRSGAPNEQFF.

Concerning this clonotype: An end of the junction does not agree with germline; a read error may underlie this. CDR3 bases: TGCGCCAGCAGTGACGGGCAGGGGTTCGACAAGCAGTACTTT. Residues: CASSDGQGFDKQYF. The chain carries TRBV10-2 and TRBJ2-7; D might be TRBD1 (6 bases). Looked up from germline, CDR1 is WSHSY and CDR2 is SAAADI. This CDR3 spans 14 amino acids.